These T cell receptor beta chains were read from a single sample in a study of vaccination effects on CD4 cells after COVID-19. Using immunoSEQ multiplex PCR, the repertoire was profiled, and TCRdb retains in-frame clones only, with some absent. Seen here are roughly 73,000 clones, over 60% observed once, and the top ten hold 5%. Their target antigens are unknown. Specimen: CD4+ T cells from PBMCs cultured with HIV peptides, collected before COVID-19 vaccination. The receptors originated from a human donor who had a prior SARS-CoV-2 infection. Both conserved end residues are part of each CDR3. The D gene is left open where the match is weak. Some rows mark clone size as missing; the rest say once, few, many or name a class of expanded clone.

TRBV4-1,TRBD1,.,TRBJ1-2,TGCGCCAGCAGCCAAGACAGGGGGCGGAACTATGGCTACACCTTC,CASSQDRGRNYGYTF
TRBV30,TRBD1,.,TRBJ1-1,TGTGCCTCAACCGGGGACAGGGCCACTGAAGCTTTCTTT,CASTGDRATEAFF
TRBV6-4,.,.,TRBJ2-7,TGTGCCAGCACCACCGACAGCGTCATCTACGAGCAGTACTTC,CASTTDSVIYEQYF
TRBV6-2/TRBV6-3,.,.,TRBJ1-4,TGTGCCAGCAGTTACACCCAGGGTCTCGGAGTCAACGAAAAACTGTTTTTT,CASSYTQGLGVNEKLFF
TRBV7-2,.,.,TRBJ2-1,TGTGCCAGCAGCCCTAACCTAGGATCCTACAATGAGCAGTTCTTC,CASSPNLGSYNEQFF
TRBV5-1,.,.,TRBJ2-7,TGCGCCAGCAGCTCCGAGGGCTACGAGCAGTACTTC,CASSSEGYEQYF
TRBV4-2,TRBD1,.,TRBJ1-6,TGTGCCAGCAGCCAACGGGACAGGGTTGAATCACCCCTCCACTTT,CASSQRDRVESPLHF
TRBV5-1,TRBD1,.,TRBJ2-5,TGCGCCAGCAGCTTCGGGACAGCCAAAGAGACCCAGTACTTC,CASSFGTAKETQYF
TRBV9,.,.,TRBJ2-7,TGTGCCAGCAGCGTAGATGATTTCGACGAGCAGTACTTC,CASSVDDFDEQYF
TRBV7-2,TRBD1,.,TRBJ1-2,TGTGCCAGCAGCCGGTTTCAGGGGGGAGCCTATGGCTACACCTTC,CASSRFQGGAYGYTF
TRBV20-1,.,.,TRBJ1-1,TGCAGTGCTAACGTTGGCACTGAAGCTTTCTTT,CSANVGTEAFF
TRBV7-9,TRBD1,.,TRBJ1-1,TGTGCCAGCAGCCCCGGACAGGGGGCGGCCACTGAAGCTTTCTTT,CASSPGQGAATEAFF
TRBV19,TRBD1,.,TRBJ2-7,TGTGCCAGTAGTTTCTCGCCAGGGGGAAATTACGAGCAGTACTTC,CASSFSPGGNYEQYF
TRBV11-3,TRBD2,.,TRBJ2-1,TGTGCCAGCAGCCCAAGGACTAGCGGGAGATCCTACAATGAGCAGTTCTTC,CASSPRTSGRSYNEQFF
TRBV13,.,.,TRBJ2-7,TGTGCCAGCAGCTTATGGGACCCAGGCTCTTCCGGCGAGCAGTACTTC,CASSLWDPGSSGEQYF
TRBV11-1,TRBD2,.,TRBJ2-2,TGTGCCAGCAGCTTAAACTCCGGGAGGGCCGGCGGGGAGCTGTTTTTT,CASSLNSGRAGGELFF
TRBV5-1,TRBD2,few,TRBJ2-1,TGCGCCAGCAGCTTGGTTAGCGGGGTAAACAATGAGCAGTTCTTC,CASSLVSGVNNEQFF
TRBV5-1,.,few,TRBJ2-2,TGCGCCAGCAGCTTTGAACCAACTGGCGGGGAGCTGTTTTTT,CASSFEPTGGELFF
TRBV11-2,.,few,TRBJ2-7,TGTGCCAGCAGCTTAGAAGGTGCGGCGGCATACGAGCAGTACTTC,CASSLEGAAAYEQYF
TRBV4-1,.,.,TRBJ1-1,TGCGCCAGCAGCCAAGAGTCTTGGGGGCGCGGGATGGGATTT,CASSQESWGRGMGF
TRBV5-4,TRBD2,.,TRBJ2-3,TGTGCCAGCACCTCCGGACTAGCGGGAGGCACAGATACGCAGTATTTT,CASTSGLAGGTDTQYF
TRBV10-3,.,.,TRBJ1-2,TGTGCCATCAGTGGCAGGCAATTTATTAACTATGGCTACACCTTC,CAISGRQFINYGYTF
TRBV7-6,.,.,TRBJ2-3,TGTGCCAGCAGCTTGGGACTTCCAGATACGCAGTATTTT,CASSLGLPDTQYF
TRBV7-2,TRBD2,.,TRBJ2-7,TGTGCCAGCAGCTTAGGGCTAGCGGGGATCTCCTACGAGCAGTACTTC,CASSLGLAGISYEQYF
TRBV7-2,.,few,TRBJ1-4,TGTGCCAGCAGCTTAGAGGACGGTGAAAAACTGTTTTTT,CASSLEDGEKLFF
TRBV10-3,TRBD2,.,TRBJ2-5,TGTGCCATCAGTGGGTCTAGCGGGGGCCAAGAGACCCAGTACTTC,CAISGSSGGQETQYF
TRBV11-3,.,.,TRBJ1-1,TGTGCCAGCAGCTTAGGTGGCCGAGAAGCTTTCTTT,CASSLGGREAFF
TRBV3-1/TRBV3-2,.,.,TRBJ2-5,TGTGCCAGCAGCCAAGATGGCGGGTCTCAAGAGACCCAGTACTTC,CASSQDGGSQETQYF
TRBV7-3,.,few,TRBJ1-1,TGTGCCAGCAGCTTAATTCCCCCCGGGGCCCCAACCAAACGCGCTGAAGCTTTCTTT,CASSLIPPGAPTKRAEAFF
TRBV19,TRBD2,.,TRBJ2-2,TGTGCCAGTAGACTAGCGGGGGAAAACACCGGGGAGCTGTTTTTT,CASRLAGENTGELFF
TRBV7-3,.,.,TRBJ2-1,TGTGCCAGCAGCTCGATCGGGGCAACCTACAATGAGCAGTTCTTC,CASSSIGATYNEQFF
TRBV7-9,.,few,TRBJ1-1,TGTGCCAGCAGCGCGGACAGGAACACTGAAGCTTTCTTT,CASSADRNTEAFF
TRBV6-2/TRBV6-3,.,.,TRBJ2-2,TGTGCCAGCAGCCTTAACACCGGGGAGCTGTTTTTT,CASSLNTGELFF
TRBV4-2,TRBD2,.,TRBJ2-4,TGTGCCAGCAGCCCCGAAGGGAGGGGCGGGGGGGCAAACATTCAGTACTTC,CASSPEGRGGGANIQYF
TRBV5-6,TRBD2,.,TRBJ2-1,TGTGCCAGCAGCCCCAAGGTTTTTGCGGCGGGGGGGCCTGGTGAGCAGTTCTTC,CASSPKVFAAGGPGEQFF
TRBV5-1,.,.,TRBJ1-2,TGCGCCAGCAGCTTGAGGCAGGGGCAGGGTGGCGGCTACACCTTC,CASSLRQGQGGGYTF
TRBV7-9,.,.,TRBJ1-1,TGTGCCAGCAGCTTATCCGGGGACACTGAAGCTTTCTTT,CASSLSGDTEAFF
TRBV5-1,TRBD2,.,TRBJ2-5,TGCGCCAGCAGATATCGGAGTCGGACTAGCGGGGACACCTCTCAAGAGACCCAGTACTTC,CASRYRSRTSGDTSQETQYF
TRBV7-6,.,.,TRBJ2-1,TGTGCCAGCAGCTTCGGGCGAGGGGCCTACAATGAGCAGTTCTTC,CASSFGRGAYNEQFF
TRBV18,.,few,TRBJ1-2,TGTGCCAGCTCAACTGAGTATGGCTACACCTTC,CASSTEYGYTF
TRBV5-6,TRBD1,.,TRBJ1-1,TGTGCCAGCAGCTTGGCCAACAGGGGGACTGAAGCTTTCTTT,CASSLANRGTEAFF
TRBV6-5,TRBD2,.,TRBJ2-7,TGTGCCAGCCGGCTCAGCGGGGGCTACGAGCAGTACTTC,CASRLSGGYEQYF
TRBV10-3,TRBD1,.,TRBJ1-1,TGTGCCATCAGCCCGACAGGGTTTAACACTGAAGCTTTCTTT,CAISPTGFNTEAFF
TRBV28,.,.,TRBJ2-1,TGTGCCAGCAGTGCCTCTACCGAAGGTAGGCACAGGCAGTTCTTC,CASSASTEGRHRQFF
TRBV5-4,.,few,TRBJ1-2,TGTGCCAGCAGCTTGGAAGGGGGTTTATTTTATGGCTACACCTTC,CASSLEGGLFYGYTF
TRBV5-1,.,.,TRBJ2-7,TGCGCCAGCAGCCCTACCGGGACGTACAACGAGCAGTACTTC,CASSPTGTYNEQYF
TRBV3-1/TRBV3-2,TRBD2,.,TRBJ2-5,TGTGCCAGCAGCCCTTCCGGGAGGAATCAAGAGACCCAGTACTTC,CASSPSGRNQETQYF
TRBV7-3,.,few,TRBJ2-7,TGTGCCAGCAGCTTAAACGGGAGAGGCTACGAGCAGTACTTC,CASSLNGRGYEQYF